This T cell receptor beta chain was obtained from a study of blood T cell repertoires in COVID-19. Study as a whole: The origin of the acute and convalescent COVID-19 samples was the United States, Italy and Spain. From T cells, B-cell-depleted T cells, or PBMCs came the material, which was cDNA or gDNA.

The V gene end was trimmed by 4 bases and the J gene end by 3 bases; junction bases not matched to a gene: 6. CDR1 and CDR2 from the germline V gene are SGHRS and YFSETQ. The CDR3 has 15 residues. Authors' data handling: Reference gene primer amplification in the assay estimated nucleated cell counts. Libraries were prepared by immunoSEQ multiplex PCR; TCRdb keeps only in-frame clonotypes and omits some of them. D and trimming come from the DNA, and the V and J calls and clone size come from that table. The profile covers roughly 290,000 clones, with approximately 86% appearing a single time and around 2.1% taken by the ten largest.

Sequenced input: peripheral blood. The receptor was derived from a woman aged 25 to 45 who had recovered from COVID-19. J is TRBJ2-5 and V is TRBV5-1; 10 bases are a match to TRBD1. CDR3 sequence: CASSDTGTGEETQYF. DNA of the CDR3: TGCGCCAGCAGCGACACCGGGACAGGGGAAGAGACCCAGTACTTC. The complete variable domain, with remaining parts taken from reference TRBV5-1 and TRBJ2-5, reads KAGVTQTPRYLIKTRGQQVTLSCSPISGHRSVSWYQQTPGQGLQFLFEYFSETQRNKGNFPGRFSGRQFSNSRSEMNVSTLELGDSALYLCASSDTGTGEETQYFGPGTRLLVL.